This TCR beta chain came from a study of T cell responses to AZD1222 COVID-19 vaccine. General observations from the study: Baseline testing showed seropositivity in only 6 or 7 AZD1222 recipients. Among vaccine-associated CD4 TCRs, coverage spanned spike, with dominance at 160-218 and 743-854. In a largely white British group with more females than males, clonal diversity was possibly underestimated.

The CDR3 contains 14 residues. V was pared by 10 bases and J by 0 bases, with 16 bases between. The germline V gene has CDR1 SGHTA and CDR2 FQGNSA. Note on this clone: The antigen is undetermined.

Profiling relied on immunoSEQ multiplex PCR, and the TCRdb table lists in-frame clones only, not all of them. The sample has about 180,000 clones, 85% to 90% seen once. The receptor comes from an adult who received the MenACWY meningococcal vaccine as a control. The specimen comprised peripheral blood, sampled 28 days after the second dose of the MenACWY control vaccine. This chain connects TRBV7-2 to TRBJ2-7; D remains unclear. The CDR3 reads CATQPFESSYEQYF. As DNA, the CDR3 is TGTGCCACCCAGCCTTTTGAAAGCTCCTACGAGCAGTACTTC.